These 5 T cell receptor beta chains share one sample of origin, sequenced in a study of STAT5B mutations in CD4+ large granular lymphocyte leukemia. Assay: immunoSEQ multiplex PCR; the TCRdb copy retains only in-frame clones and omits some. The sample holds more than 40,000 clones, 65% to 85% seen once. The sequenced sample was CD4+ T cells from blood buffy coats. The receptors were gathered from a human donor in good health.

V usage is TRBV5-1 and J usage is TRBJ2-3; TRBD2 agrees at 8 bases. CDR1 SGHRS and CDR2 YFSETQ come from the germline V gene. V lost 1 base, J lost 5 bases, and 0 bases stayed unmatched. The CDR3 has 13 amino acids. The CDR3 nucleotides are TGCGCCAGCAGCTTGCTAGCGGGAGATACGCAGTATTTT. Translating gives CASSLLAGDTQYF.

This clone appeared once. The chain recombines TRBV29-1 with TRBJ2-1, with D perhaps TRBD1 or TRBD2 (5 bases each). Between the trimmed V and J ends, which lost 6 bases and 10 bases, there was a span of 16 bases. CDR1 and CDR2 from the germline V gene are SQVTM and ANQGSEA. The CDR3 is 12 residues long. CDR3 sequence reads: CSVGTYKGEQFF. As DNA, the CDR3 is TGCAGCGTGGGGACCTACAAAGGGGAGCAGTTCTTC.

V gene TRBV5-4 combines with J gene TRBJ2-5; the D gene is possibly TRBD1 (6 bases). V was trimmed by 3 bases and J by 4 bases, leaving 13 bases between them. The CDR3 runs 14 residues. Germline V gene data show CDR1 as SGHNT and CDR2 as YYREEE (reference sequence). CDR3 sequence: CASSSTGSGETQYF. The CDR3 nucleotides are TGTGCCAGCAGCTCTACAGGGTCTGGAGAGACCCAGTACTTC.

The V and J genes are TRBV28 and TRBJ1-6; D is undetermined. V lost 2 bases and J lost 9, with 17 bases in between. The CDR3 runs 16 residues. Germline V gene sequence: CDR1 MDHEN, CDR2 SYDVKM. The CDR3 DNA is TGTGCCAGCAGTTTAAGGTCCCCCGGGAGCGGTTCACCCCTCCACTTT. The encoded protein is CASSLRSPGSGSPLHF.

CDR3 sequence reads: CSAHHSDTQYF. CDR3 DNA: TGCAGTGCCCACCATTCAGATACGCAGTATTTT. The J gene is TRBJ2-3, the V gene TRBV20-1; D is ambiguous. There are 11 residues in the CDR3. Germline V gene lookup returns CDR1 DFQATT and CDR2 SNEGSKA (reference sequence). With 6 bases removed from V and 4 bases from J, the gap between germline ends came to 8 bases.